What follows is one T cell receptor beta chain and its context. The antigen remains undetermined. A much larger clone lies a single base off, so this may be a read error. In TCRdb, the reads were re-called with MiXCR into one record per CDR3 protein. The sample includes roughly 500,000 distinct CDR3 sequences, roughly 12% seen only once; the top ten take roughly a tenth. The data derive from a study of T cell repertoires in cytomegalovirus infection. Study in general: Public TCR beta signatures provided an indication of both CMV infection and a matching HLA type. Whole-study results and caveats: Carriers of CMV plus the relevant HLA were identified by cumulative public TCR beta family frequency. Ex vivo, HLA-C-restricted CMV-specific TCR beta clonotypes prevailed over the rest of the response.

Germline V gene sequence: CDR1 SGHRS, CDR2 YFSETQ. The V and J ends lost 0 bases and 10 bases respectively, with 10 bases between them. The CDR3 is 13 amino acids. This TCR was sampled from a human donor in good health (CMV status not recorded). Some clones in this sample may be carry-over from other donors' samples. The chain couples TRBV5-1 to TRBJ2-2; D is uncertain. The sequenced sample consisted of PBMCs. This chain's CDR3 is CASSLDSFEELFF. The CDR3 DNA is TGCGCCAGCAGCTTGGATTCTTTCGAGGAGCTGTTTTTT.